The rows below give T cell receptor beta chains drawn from one sample of a study of cytomegalovirus exposure and HLA in healthy donors. Produced via immunoSEQ multiplex PCR; TCRdb's table is partial and in-frame only. The sample carries about 59,000 clones, roughly four fifths recorded once. Input material: PBMCs. The receptors were gathered from a man aged 35 to 55 in good health and CMV-seronegative. CDR3s include the opening cysteine and the closing phenylalanine or tryptophan. Fields, in order: clone size, CDR3 length, J gene, D gene, V gene, CDR3 protein, CDR3 DNA. The D gene is left open where the match is weak. Size is omitted from some rows. Given values are once, few, many or a class for expanded clones.

-	15	TRBJ2-3	TRBD2	TRBV5-4	CASGTSGRYTDTQYF	TGTGCCAGCGGAACTAGCGGGAGATACACAGATACGCAGTATTTT
-	13	TRBJ1-1	TRBD1	TRBV12-5	CASGATGGTEAFF	TGTGCTAGTGGGGCGACAGGGGGCACTGAAGCTTTCTTT
-	16	TRBJ1-6	-	TRBV7-9	CASAAREGGQGSPLHF	TGTGCCAGCGCAGCCCGCGAGGGCGGGCAAGGATCACCCCTCCACTTT
-	15	TRBJ2-2	TRBD1	TRBV7-2	CASSLGTGGSGELFF	TGTGCCAGCAGCCTCGGGACAGGGGGATCCGGGGAGCTGTTTTTT
-	13	TRBJ1-4	-	TRBV4-3	CASSQERGEKLFF	TGCGCCAGCAGCCAAGAAAGGGGAGAAAAACTGTTTTTT
-	14	TRBJ1-5	-	TRBV19	CASSTVQGNQPQHF	TGTGCCAGTAGTACTGTACAGGGAAATCAGCCCCAGCATTTT
-	17	TRBJ2-1	TRBD2	TRBV9	CASSVDPSGLTYNEQFF	TGTGCCAGCAGCGTAGACCCTAGCGGGTTAACCTACAATGAGCAGTTCTTC
few	13	TRBJ1-2	-	TRBV4-3	CASSPAASYGYTF	TGCGCCAGCAGCCCCGCGGCGAGCTATGGCTACACCTTC
-	15	TRBJ1-1	TRBD1	TRBV27	CASSLSGQGWAEAFF	TGTGCCAGCAGTTTATCCGGACAGGGGTGGGCTGAAGCTTTCTTT
-	14	TRBJ1-1	TRBD1	TRBV28	CASSFEQGWTEAFF	TGTGCCAGCAGTTTTGAACAGGGGTGGACTGAAGCTTTCTTT
few	16	TRBJ2-6	-	TRBV5-1	CASSYGGNSGANVLTF	TGCGCCAGCAGCTACGGGGGAAACTCTGGGGCCAACGTCCTGACTTTC
-	14	TRBJ1-4	TRBD1	TRBV30	CAWSPKGAGEKLFF	TGTGCCTGGAGTCCCAAGGGGGCCGGGGAAAAACTGTTTTTT
-	14	TRBJ2-7	TRBD1	TRBV6-5	CASSYGEQGYKQYF	TGTGCCAGCAGTTACGGTGAACAGGGGTATAAGCAGTACTTC
-	16	TRBJ2-2	TRBD2	TRBV6-4	CASSLAGGANTGELFF	TGTGCCAGCAGTCTCGCGGGGGGCGCGAACACCGGGGAGCTGTTTTTT
-	15	TRBJ1-5	-	TRBV9	CASSVGISGSQPQHF	TGTGCCAGCAGCGTAGGTATATCGGGTAGTCAGCCCCAGCATTTT
once	16	TRBJ2-3	TRBD1	TRBV7-9	CASSSRQGAPPDTQYF	TGTGCCAGCAGCTCCCGACAGGGGGCGCCTCCAGATACGCAGTATTTT
-	15	TRBJ2-3	-	TRBV7-9	CASSSYIASTDTQYF	TGTGCCAGCAGCTCATATATAGCGAGCACAGATACGCAGTATTTT
-	18	TRBJ1-6	TRBD1	TRBV5-1	CASSLRTRDSAYNSPLHF	TGCGCCAGCAGCTTGCGGACTCGGGACAGTGCTTATAATTCACCCCTCCACTTT
once	16	TRBJ2-1	TRBD1	TRBV6-6	CASSGIDRGSYNEQFF	TGTGCCAGCAGTGGAATTGACAGGGGATCCTACAATGAGCAGTTCTTC
-	15	TRBJ2-2	TRBD2	TRBV7-3	CASSSQGTISGELFF	TGTGCCAGCAGCTCCCAAGGGACTATCTCCGGGGAGCTGTTTTTT
-	15	TRBJ1-2	-	TRBV11-2	CASSRTGGRDYGYTF	TGTGCCAGCAGCCGCACCGGAGGACGGGACTATGGCTACACCTTC
once	13	TRBJ1-2	-	TRBV4-1	CASSQQDLYGYTF	TGCGCCAGCAGCCAACAGGATCTCTATGGCTACACCTTC
once	14	TRBJ2-5	TRBD2	TRBV7-8	CASSLGTRGETQYF	TGTGCCAGCAGCTTGGGGACTAGAGGCGAGACCCAGTACTTC
-	11	TRBJ2-5	-	TRBV6-6	CASSPGETQYF	TGTGCCAGCAGTCCCGGAGAGACCCAGTACTTC
-	14	TRBJ2-2	-	TRBV9	CASSVTGNTGELFF	TGTGCCAGCAGCGTTACAGGGAACACCGGGGAGCTGTTTTTT
-	11	TRBJ2-2	-	TRBV7-9	CASTYTGELFF	TGTGCCAGCACCTACACCGGGGAGCTGTTTTTT
-	16	TRBJ2-7	TRBD2	TRBV5-6	CASSPSGRGGTYEQYF	TGTGCCAGCAGCCCCAGTGGGCGGGGGGGAACCTACGAGCAGTACTTC
-	17	TRBJ2-1	TRBD2	TRBV4-3	CASSQDGIAGGGDEQFF	TGCGCCAGCAGCCAAGACGGTATAGCGGGGGGGGGAGATGAGCAGTTCTTC
-	13	TRBJ1-5	TRBD1	TRBV18	CASAQGANQPQHF	TGTGCCAGCGCCCAGGGGGCCAATCAGCCCCAGCATTTT
-	14	TRBJ2-5	-	TRBV28	CASSLIPGKETQYF	TGTGCCAGCAGTTTAATCCCGGGGAAAGAGACCCAGTACTTC
once	14	TRBJ1-1	-	TRBV30	CAWSVGRLNTEAFF	TGTGCCTGGAGTGTAGGCCGACTTAACACTGAAGCTTTCTTT
-	22	TRBJ1-3	-	TRBV4-3	CASSRQHRKASWTLSSGNTIYF	TGCGCCAGCAGTCGACAACACAGGAAAGCGTCGTGGACACTCAGCTCTGGAAACACCATATATTTT
-	17	TRBJ2-3	TRBD2	TRBV2	CASKASPGTRVADTQYF	TGTGCCAGCAAGGCCTCTCCCGGGACTAGAGTTGCAGATACGCAGTATTTT
-	14	TRBJ1-5	-	TRBV28	CASSFWGEITPQHF	TGTGCCAGCAGTTTCTGGGGGGAGATTACCCCCCAGCATTTT
-	14	TRBJ1-2	-	TRBV30	CAWSYPGSNYGYTF	TGTGCCTGGAGTTACCCGGGGTCTAACTATGGCTACACCTTC
-	15	TRBJ2-2	-	TRBV5-1	CASSLIGGGTGELFF	TGCGCCAGCAGCTTGATCGGGGGAGGCACCGGGGAGCTGTTTTTT
-	15	TRBJ2-3	-	TRBV9	CASRRAGLSTDTQYF	TGTGCCAGCAGACGAGCGGGCCTCAGCACAGATACGCAGTATTTT
few	14	TRBJ1-5	-	TRBV5-6	CASIKKGESQPQHF	TGTGCCAGCATTAAAAAAGGGGAAAGTCAGCCCCAGCATTTT
few	16	TRBJ1-2	-	TRBV11-2	CASSHRVLGANYGYTF	TGTGCCAGCAGCCACAGGGTACTAGGAGCTAACTATGGCTACACCTTC
-	15	TRBJ2-1	TRBD2	TRBV13	CASSPERGGGDEQFF	TGTGCCAGCAGCCCCGAGCGGGGGGGCGGCGATGAGCAGTTCTTC
-	15	TRBJ2-2	-	TRBV28	CASSVFSGSFGELFF	TGTGCCAGCAGTGTATTCTCGGGGTCCTTCGGGGAGCTGTTTTTT
-	16	TRBJ1-2	-	TRBV11-2	CASSLDMEDSRRGYTF	TGTGCCAGCAGCTTAGATATGGAGGACAGCCGCCGAGGCTACACCTTC